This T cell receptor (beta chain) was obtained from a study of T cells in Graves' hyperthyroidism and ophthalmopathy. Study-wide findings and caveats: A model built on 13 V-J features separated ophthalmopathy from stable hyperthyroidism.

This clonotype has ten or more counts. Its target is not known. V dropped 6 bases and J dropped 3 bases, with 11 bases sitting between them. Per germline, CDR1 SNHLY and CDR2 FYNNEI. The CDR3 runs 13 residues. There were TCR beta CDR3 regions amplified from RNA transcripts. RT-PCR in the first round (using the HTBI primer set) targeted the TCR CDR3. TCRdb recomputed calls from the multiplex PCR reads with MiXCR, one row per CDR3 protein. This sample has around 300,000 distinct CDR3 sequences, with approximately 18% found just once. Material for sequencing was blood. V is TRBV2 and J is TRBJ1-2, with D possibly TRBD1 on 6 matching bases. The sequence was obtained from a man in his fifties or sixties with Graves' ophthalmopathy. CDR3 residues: CASRQGPDYGYTF. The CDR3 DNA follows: TGTGCCAGCAGGCAGGGGCCTGACTATGGCTACACCTTC.